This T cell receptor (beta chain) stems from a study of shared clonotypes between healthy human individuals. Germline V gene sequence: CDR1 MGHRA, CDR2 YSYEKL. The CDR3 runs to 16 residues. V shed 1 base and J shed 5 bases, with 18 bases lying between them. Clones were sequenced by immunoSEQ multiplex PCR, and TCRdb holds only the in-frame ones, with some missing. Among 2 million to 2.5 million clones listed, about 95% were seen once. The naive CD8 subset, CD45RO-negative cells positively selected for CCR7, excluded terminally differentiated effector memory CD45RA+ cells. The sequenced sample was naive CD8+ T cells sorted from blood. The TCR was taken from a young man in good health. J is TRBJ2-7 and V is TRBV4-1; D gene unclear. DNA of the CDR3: TGCGCCAGCAGCCAAGGCGCCGGCCTTCAGGTCGACGAGCAGTACTTC. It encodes CASSQGAGLQVDEQYF.